A selection of T cell receptor beta chains follows, all from one sample in a study of neurological immune-mediated disorders. Using its own MiXCR run on the 5' RACE reads, TCRdb lists one record per CDR3 protein. The table lists tens of thousands of distinct CDR3 sequences, around 13% of them singletons. Sequencing used PBMCs. The receptor set was obtained from a woman in her fifties or sixties with HTLV-1-associated myelopathy (HAM/TSP). Each CDR3 is given with its conserved first and last residue. The order of the fields is J gene, V gene, CDR3 protein.

TRBJ1-1	TRBV10-3	CAISEATGRNTEAFF
TRBJ1-2	TRBV20-1	CSCPRRDRAGLHGYTF
TRBJ2-5	TRBV11-2	CASSSTGFQETQYF
TRBJ1-1	TRBV7-6	CASSFGEGLNEAFF
TRBJ2-3	TRBV4-3	CASSQDCQGGATQYF
TRBJ2-7	TRBV4-3	CASSQVRGDEQYF
TRBJ2-1	TRBV9	CASSGGGQGGNEQFF
TRBJ2-3	TRBV5-1	CASSPEGDTQYF
TRBJ2-4	TRBV12-3/TRBV12-4	CASSSQHPKNIQYF
TRBJ2-1	TRBV11-3	CASSSRAPQHEQFF
TRBJ2-1	TRBV18	CASSPAPSDEQFF
TRBJ2-1	TRBV25-1	CASSGSGTFSGPYNEQFF
TRBJ1-4	TRBV20-1	CSAHSKNEKLFF
TRBJ2-7	TRBV6-5	CSSSTLGHIVEQYF
TRBJ2-7	TRBV27	CASSPGIRAYEQYF
TRBJ1-5	TRBV6-1	CASSVGPNQPQHF
TRBJ2-1	TRBV30	CAWSVVAGQFF
TRBJ2-3	TRBV4-1	CASSPDWPAADTQYF
TRBJ2-7	TRBV7-2	CASSLGGASGRAVEQYF
TRBJ1-1	TRBV7-9	CASSSGVSGYPTEAFF
TRBJ2-3	TRBV20-1	CSASNGGLAGTDTQYF
TRBJ2-4	TRBV27	CASSPRQGVDIQYF
TRBJ2-2	TRBV7-2	CASSLGLAETGELFF
TRBJ2-2	TRBV27	CASSRSRGRNTGELFF
TRBJ2-3	TRBV18	CASSRSRNRDPTDTQYF
TRBJ1-2	TRBV28	CASSLYNYGYTF
TRBJ1-1	TRBV6-5	CASSPLTRSTEAFF
TRBJ2-3	TRBV5-1	CASSPDPGQYTDTQYF
TRBJ1-4	TRBV20-1	CSATGTGDEKLFF
TRBJ2-3	TRBV7-2	CASSLGGTGEVDTQYF
TRBJ2-1	TRBV7-2	CASSADYYNEQFF
TRBJ2-2	TRBV12-3/TRBV12-4	CASSPGQATGELFF
TRBJ2-3	TRBV5-1	CASSPTPEPDTQYF
TRBJ1-5	TRBV19	CASSMIGVSQHF
TRBJ2-7	TRBV29-1	CSVGTGTYEQYF
TRBJ2-1	TRBV5-1	CASSPATGYNEQFF
TRBJ2-7	TRBV3-1	CASSQDRLAGVYEQYF
TRBJ1-6	TRBV20-1	CSARGTGWGELHF
TRBJ2-3	TRBV7-2	CASSLGLAGGTDTQYF
TRBJ2-7	TRBV24-1	CATSDFGAVYEQYF
TRBJ1-1	TRBV5-1	CASSLYGTGELSTEAFF
TRBJ2-3	TRBV3-1	CASSPVGERGIDTQYF
TRBJ1-1	TRBV5-1	CASSTNTEAFF
TRBJ1-3	TRBV6-1	CASSELRLTGSTGNTIYF
TRBJ2-1	TRBV5-1	CASSPLRSSYNEQFF
TRBJ2-7	TRBV5-1	CASSFRVGTSSSSEQYF
TRBJ2-3	TRBV7-2	CASSPRTGGYTDTQYF
TRBJ2-1	TRBV5-1	CASSPEGGGPGLQNEQFF
TRBJ2-7	TRBV20-1	CSAGAVRGVSSYEQF
TRBJ2-1	TRBV5-6	CASSLVGDRGPDEQFF